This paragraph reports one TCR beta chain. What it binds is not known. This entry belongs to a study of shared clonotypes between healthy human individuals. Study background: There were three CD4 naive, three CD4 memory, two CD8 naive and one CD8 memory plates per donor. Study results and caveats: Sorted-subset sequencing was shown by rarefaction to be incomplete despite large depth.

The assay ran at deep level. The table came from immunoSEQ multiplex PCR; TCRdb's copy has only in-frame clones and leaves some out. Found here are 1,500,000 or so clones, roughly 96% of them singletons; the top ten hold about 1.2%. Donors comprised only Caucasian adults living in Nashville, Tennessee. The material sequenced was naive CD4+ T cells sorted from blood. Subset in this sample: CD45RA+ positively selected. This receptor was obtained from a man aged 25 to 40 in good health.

The CDR3 region has the DNA TGTGCTAGTGGTTTGCTTATCCCGGGACCCGAGGTCTACGGGGAGCTGTTTTTT. Encoded protein: CASGLLIPGPEVYGELFF. The chain links TRBV12-5 to TRBJ2-2, with D possibly being TRBD1 or TRBD2 (5 bases each). CDR3 length: 18 amino acids. Trimming pared 2 bases from V and 7 bases from J, leaving 23 bases between. The V gene's germline CDR1 is LGHNT and CDR2 FRNRAP.